Listed below are T cell receptor beta chains from one sample, sequenced in a study of breast tumors, draining lymph nodes, adjacent tissues. From the multiplex PCR reads, TCRdb called clonotypes with MiXCR, one entry per CDR3 protein. The table has roughly 25,000 distinct CDR3 sequences, 68% seen once; the top ten hold 20% to 30%. Sequenced input: tumor-adjacent breast tissue. The source of these receptors is a female donor with breast cancer. Some clones in this sample may be carry-over from other donors' samples. Each CDR3 is given with its conserved first and last residue. A D gene is named only where the DNA matches it firmly. Rows give clone size only sometimes, using once, few, many, or a class for an expanded clone.

V	size	D	J	DNA	CDR3
TRBV5-1	medium-sized	NA	TRBJ2-3	TGCGCCAGCAGCTTGGCCACGAGCTCGGTAGATACGCAGTATTTT	CASSLATSSVDTQYF
TRBV7-9	few	NA	TRBJ1-2	TGTGCCAGCAGCCAGGCGAGGGGCGACTATGGCTACACCTTC	CASSQARGDYGYTF
TRBV14	NA	NA	TRBJ2-7	TGTGCCAGCAGCCAAGCATTAGGGCTAGCGACCGACGAGCAGTACTTC	CASSQALGLATDEQYF
TRBV11-2	NA	TRBD2	TRBJ2-1	TGTGCCAGCAGCTCCCAAAACCCGGGGTTAGCGGGACTATACAATGAGCAGTTCTTC	CASSSQNPGLAGLYNEQFF
TRBV11-3	NA	TRBD2	TRBJ2-7	TGTGCCAGCAGTAGCCGGGGCGGGGGGCAGTACTTC	CASSSRGGGQYF
TRBV11-1	many	TRBD2	TRBJ2-3	TGTGCCAGCAGCTCCTTCCCCGACCTGACTAGCGGAGAAAGCACAGATACGCAGTATTTT	CASSSFPDLTSGESTDTQYF
TRBV2	NA	TRBD2	TRBJ2-2	TGTGCCAGCAGTGACGGACTAGCGGGAGCATTCGGGGAGCTGTTTTTT	CASSDGLAGAFGELFF
TRBV12-3/TRBV12-4	NA	TRBD2	TRBJ2-3	TGTGCCAGCAGCGGGACCGGGACTAGCTGGGATACGCAGTATTTT	CASSGTGTSWDTQYF
TRBV19	NA	TRBD2	TRBJ2-3	TGTGCCAGTACCCCGACGCGGACTAGCGGCACAGATACGCAGTATTTT	CASTPTRTSGTDTQYF
TRBV9	NA	NA	TRBJ2-7	TGTGCCAGCAGCGTAGATCCGGACTCCTACGAGCAGTACTTC	CASSVDPDSYEQYF
TRBV5-1	NA	NA	TRBJ2-2	TGCGCCAGCACCCGCTCGAACACCGGGGAGCTGTTTTTT	CASTRSNTGELFF
TRBV25-1	NA	TRBD1	TRBJ1-6	TGTGCCAGCACTCCGGGGACAGGGGGGCATTCACCCCTCCACTTT	CASTPGTGGHSPLHF
TRBV20-1	few	TRBD1	TRBJ2-3	TGCAGTGCTCTGATTGACAGGGGAAGCACAGATACGCAGTATTTT	CSALIDRGSTDTQYF
TRBV20-1	NA	NA	TRBJ1-4	TGCAGTGCTAGCGGCGGGAATGAAAAACTGTTTTTT	CSASGGNEKLFF
TRBV30	NA	NA	TRBJ1-5	TGTGCCTGGAAAGGACAGACAAATCAGCCCCAGCATTTT	CAWKGQTNQPQHF
TRBV2	NA	NA	TRBJ2-1	TGTGCCAGCCGGAGGACAGTGAGCTCCTACAATGAGCAGTTCTTC	CASRRTVSSYNEQFF
TRBV2	many	TRBD2	TRBJ2-3	TGTGCCAGCAGTTCTCCGTCGGGACTAGCGCTGGGGGATACGCAGTATTTT	CASSSPSGLALGDTQYF
TRBV5-1	NA	NA	TRBJ1-4	TGCGCCAGCAGCTTGGGACAATCTGCAACTAATGAAAAACTGTTTTTT	CASSLGQSATNEKLFF
TRBV5-6	many	NA	TRBJ2-7	TGTGCCAGCAGCTTGGGTGCAGAAATCTACGAGCAGTACTTC	CASSLGAEIYEQYF
TRBV19	few	TRBD1	TRBJ1-6	TGTGCCCCATCCTCGGGACAGGGGTATTCACCCCTCCACTTT	CAPSSGQGYSPLHF
TRBV20-1	NA	NA	TRBJ2-7	TGCAGTGCTAGAGATCATAGCGGACACCTATACGAGCAGTACTTC	CSARDHSGHLYEQYF
TRBV20-1	few	NA	TRBJ2-2	TGCAGTGCAATTAGCGCGAACACCGGGGAGCTGTTTTTT	CSAISANTGELFF
TRBV12-3/TRBV12-4	NA	NA	TRBJ2-7	TGTGCCAGCAGTTTAGCGCCGGGGGATTACGAGCAGTACTTC	CASSLAPGDYEQYF
TRBV7-3	many	TRBD1	TRBJ2-2	TGTGCCAGCAGCTCGAACATACAGGGGGCCGGGGAGCTGTTTTTT	CASSSNIQGAGELFF
TRBV10-1	once	TRBD1	TRBJ2-7	TGCGCCAGCAGTGAATGGGGGGACAGGTCCTACGAGCAGTACTTC	CASSEWGDRSYEQYF
TRBV10-3	NA	NA	TRBJ1-6	TGTGCCATCAGTGAACGAAATGACCCAGAGTTCCGGTTT	CAISERNDPEFRF
TRBV20-1	once	NA	TRBJ2-5	TGCAGTGCTAGAGCAGACAGTTCATTGGAGACCCAGTACTTC	CSARADSSLETQYF
TRBV12-3/TRBV12-4	NA	TRBD1	TRBJ1-3	TGTGCCAGCAGTCCCTTTAACAGGGGGCCTGGAAACACCATATATTTT	CASSPFNRGPGNTIYF
TRBV15	few	NA	TRBJ1-2	TGTGCCACCAGCAGAGCGGACGGAAACTATGGCTACACCTTC	CATSRADGNYGYTF
TRBV20-1	NA	TRBD1	TRBJ2-2	TGCAGTGCTACCAGTTACAGGGGTACCGGGGAGCTGTTTTTT	CSATSYRGTGELFF
TRBV20-1	few	TRBD1	TRBJ2-5	TGCAGTGCTAGTGACTGGACAGGCTTAAAGACCCAGTACTTC	CSASDWTGLKTQYF
TRBV6-6	medium-sized	TRBD1	TRBJ1-2	TGTGCCAGCAGTCATGGACAGGCGGGCCATGGCTACACCTTC	CASSHGQAGHGYTF
TRBV2	NA	NA	TRBJ2-7	TGTGCCAGCACGGACAGCCATTTTCGGGAGCAGTACTTC	CASTDSHFREQYF
TRBV12-3/TRBV12-4	medium-sized	NA	TRBJ2-7	TGTGCCAGCAGTCTAGGGATTCTCTACGAGCAGTACTTC	CASSLGILYEQYF
TRBV12-3/TRBV12-4	NA	NA	TRBJ1-6	TGTGCCAGCAGTGGACGGGGCATACCCGAACCCCTCCACTTT	CASSGRGIPEPLHF
TRBV20-1	few	TRBD2	TRBJ2-7	TGCAGTGCTAGTGGGGGACTAGCGTTTTCCTACGAGCAGTACTTC	CSASGGLAFSYEQYF
TRBV24-1	NA	NA	TRBJ2-3	TGTGCCACCAGTGATCACACTAGCATGATTGGAGATACGCAGTATTTT	CATSDHTSMIGDTQYF
TRBV12-3/TRBV12-4	NA	NA	TRBJ2-1	TGTGCCAGCATTCGTAGCGGTTACAATGAGCAGTTCTTC	CASIRSGYNEQFF
TRBV30	NA	NA	TRBJ1-2	TGTGCCTGGAGCGACCGGGAACCCCAGACCGCCGGATTC	CAWSDREPQTAGF
TRBV20-1	NA	NA	TRBJ2-2	TGCAGTGCTAGGTACAGGGACACCGGGGAGCTGTTTTTT	CSARYRDTGELFF
TRBV20-1	NA	NA	TRBJ1-2	TGCAGTGCCCCAAATGATAACTATGGCTACACCTTC	CSAPNDNYGYTF
TRBV7-9	NA	TRBD2	TRBJ2-1	TGTGCCAGCAGCACATGGACTAGCGGTAGTGAGCAGTTCTTC	CASSTWTSGSEQFF
TRBV25-1	NA	TRBD1	TRBJ2-7	TGTGTCAGCAGTGAATCCACACAGGGGCCCTTATACTACGAGCAGTACTTC	CVSSESTQGPLYYEQYF
TRBV9	NA	NA	TRBJ2-1	TGTGCCAGCAGCGTAGTTCTTGACAGCTCCTACAATGAGCAGTTCTTC	CASSVVLDSSYNEQFF
TRBV12-3/TRBV12-4	NA	NA	TRBJ1-2	TGTGCCAGTAGTCCGGGCCATGGCTACACCTTC	CASSPGHGYTF
TRBV12-3/TRBV12-4	NA	NA	TRBJ1-3	TGTGCCAGCAGTTTAGTTGGAGGAAACACCATATATTTT	CASSLVGGNTIYF
TRBV20-1	once	TRBD1	TRBJ1-4	TGCAGTGCTAGAGCCCCAGGGGGGTGGGCGGAAAAACTGTTTTTT	CSARAPGGWAEKLFF
TRBV20-1	NA	NA	TRBJ2-7	TGCAGTGCTGCCGCCGGGACGGCAGAATACGAGCAGTACTTC	CSAAAGTAEYEQYF
TRBV20-1	NA	NA	TRBJ2-5	TGCAGTGCTAGAGATGGGGCTGGTCAAGAGACCCAGTACTTC	CSARDGAGQETQYF
TRBV7-2	NA	TRBD1	TRBJ2-2	TGTGCCAGCAGCTCGGATAACAGGGGACCTCTCCTGCTTTTT	CASSSDNRGPLLLF
TRBV6-6	many	TRBD1	TRBJ1-5	TGTGCCAGCAGTAAGACTGGGACAGCCGAATATAGCAATCAGCCCCAGCATTTT	CASSKTGTAEYSNQPQHF